The clone carrying this T cell receptor beta chain was seen just once. This entry is derived from a study of blood T cell repertoires in COVID-19. Looking at the study overall: Whether acute or convalescent, the COVID-19 samples came from the United States, Italy and Spain. Sample material is recorded as cDNA or gDNA derived from T cells, B-cell-depleted T cells, or PBMCs.

Authors' analysis steps: Reference gene primer amplification in the assay estimated nucleated cell counts. Sequencing used immunoSEQ multiplex PCR; TCRdb keeps in-frame clones, though not all of them. The V and J calls and clone size were taken over from that table, and D and trimming were inferred from the DNA. The repertoire holds about 140,000 clones, with more than 75% as singletons. The CDR3 consists of 14 residues. V was pared by 4 bases and J by 3 bases, with 3 bases of the junction left unmatched. CDR1 is SNHLY, CDR2 FYNNEI, per germline. The gene calls are TRBV2 and TRBJ2-3; 8 bases are shared with TRBD2. Sequenced: peripheral blood. The clonotype comes from a human donor in a cohort sampled during active COVID-19. In DNA form, the CDR3 reads TGTGCCAGCAGTGTTGGCGGGAGGACAGATACGCAGTATTTT. Encoded protein: CASSVGGRTDTQYF.